A single sample is the source of the 3 T cell receptor beta chains below, sequenced in a study of beta chain features in type 1 diabetes. Of the isolated RNA, all was reverse transcribed, and so the sequenced material was expressed TCRB transcripts. Generated by immunoSEQ multiplex PCR, the TCRdb table keeps only in-frame clones and is missing some. The sample records around 500,000 clones, roughly an eighth being singletons. The sequenced sample was naive CD4+ T cells from blood. Receptors were obtained from a woman between 18 and 30 years old in good health.

This clone was found a few times. The chain has TRBV19 and TRBJ1-2, with D unclear. Germline CDR1 is LNHDA and CDR2 is SQIVND (reference sequence). This CDR3 is built from 10 residues. V lost 4 bases, J lost 8 bases, and 5 bases lay in between. The CDR3, as DNA: TGTGCCAGTAGTAAGGAGGGCTACACCTTC. Its translation: CASSKEGYTF.

J is TRBJ2-6 and V is TRBV4-1; D is possibly TRBD1 or TRBD2 (5 bases each). V was trimmed by 2 bases and J by 0 bases, leaving 11 bases between them. The CDR3 is 17 residues long. From germline, CDR1 is MGHRA and CDR2 YSYEKL. The CDR3 loop is CASSQSGTHSGANVLTF. CDR3 sequence (DNA): TGCGCCAGCAGCCAATCCGGGACCCACTCTGGGGCCAACGTCCTGACTTTC.

A single count supports this clone. The chain employs TRBV6-5 and TRBJ2-7; 8 nucleotides align to TRBD2. Germline V lookup: CDR1 MNHEY, CDR2 SVGAGI. This CDR3 is built from 15 residues. V trimming: 6 bases; J trimming: 5 bases; junction bases outside the gene matches: 12. CDR3: CASSTRPGGRHEQYV. CDR3 DNA sequence: TGTGCCAGCAGCACCCGGCCAGGCGGGAGGCACGAGCAGTACGTC.